What follows is one T cell receptor beta chain and its context. Deep sequencing aimed at 1 in 200,000 to 1 in 1 million T cells' resolution. The method was immunoSEQ multiplex PCR; TCRdb's version includes in-frame clones alone and lacks a portion of them. The data hold about 120,000 clones, with 58% observed a single time. The source of around 1.8 micrograms of genomic DNA for TCR beta libraries was cryopreserved PBMCs. In germline, CDR1 is SGHDN, CDR2 FVKESK. This CDR3 region has 13 residues. Trimming left V 1 base short and J 4 bases short, with 7 bases between. The source of the sample is a study of cytotoxic CD8 clonotypes in ibrutinib-treated CLL.

This TCR was recovered from a human donor with chronic lymphocytic leukemia. The chain is built from TRBV14 and TRBJ1-1; no definite D call. Here the sequenced sample was PBMCs, taken after 24 months of ibrutinib treatment. The CDR3 region is CASSQVRITEAFF. The CDR3 DNA is TGTGCCAGCAGCCAAGTCCGAATCACTGAAGCTTTCTTT.